This T cell receptor (beta chain) was documented in a study of cytomegalovirus exposure and HLA in healthy donors. Overall study findings and caveats: CMV serostatus stood as the only immune exposure information on hand.

Notes on this clone: The target antigen is unknown.

The PCR used 60 Vbeta and 13 Jbeta primers. The data were produced by immunoSEQ multiplex PCR, yet TCRdb's version contains in-frame clones alone and is incomplete. Among around 120,000 clones listed, around 60% were seen once. This CDR3 region has 17 residues. Sequencing was done on a sample of PBMCs. The chain is built from TRBV21-1 and TRBJ2-7; TRBD1 reflects the table's D call only, with no check against the DNA. TRBV21-1 is an annotated pseudogene. The sequence was collected from a man aged 35 to 55 in good health and CMV-seropositive. Here the CDR3 DNA reads TGTGCCAGCAGCAAAGCGCTCATACAGGGGAGCTCCTACGAGCAGTACTTC. This encodes CASSKALIQGSSYEQYF.